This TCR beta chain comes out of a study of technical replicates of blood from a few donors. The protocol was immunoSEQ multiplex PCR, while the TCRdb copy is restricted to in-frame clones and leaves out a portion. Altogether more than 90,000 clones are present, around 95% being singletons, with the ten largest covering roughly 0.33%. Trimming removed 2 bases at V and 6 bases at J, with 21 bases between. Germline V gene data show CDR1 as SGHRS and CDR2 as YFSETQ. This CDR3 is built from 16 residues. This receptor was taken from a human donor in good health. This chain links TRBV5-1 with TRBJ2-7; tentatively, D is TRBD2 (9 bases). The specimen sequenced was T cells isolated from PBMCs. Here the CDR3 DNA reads TGCGCCAGCAGCTTTCAGGGGGCGGGAGGGCCCAGCGAGCAGTACTTC. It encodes CASSFQGAGGPSEQYF.